The 11 T cell receptor beta chains below were found in one sample sequenced in a study of long-term antiretroviral therapy in people with HIV. The libraries were made with immunoSEQ v3.0 at survey level. The table came from immunoSEQ multiplex PCR; TCRdb's copy has only in-frame clones and leaves some out. This table has tens of thousands of clones, about 79% appearing once. This specimen was unsorted PBMCs, taken 3 years after starting antiretroviral therapy. The source of these receptors is a man aged 45-65 years with HIV.

The V gene is TRBV13, the J gene TRBJ2-7; 7 bases match TRBD1. V shed 2 bases, J shed 2 bases, and the junction held 3 bases outside the gene matches. Germline CDR1 PRHDT, CDR2 FYEKMQ (reference sequence). This CDR3 is 14 amino acids long. This CDR3 is CASSLQGVTYEQYF. In nucleotides, the CDR3 is TGTGCCAGCAGCTTACAGGGGGTTACCTACGAGCAGTACTTC.

This clone was recorded a few times. This chain connects TRBV19 to TRBJ1-2; 7 positions match TRBD1. The CDR3 has 14 amino acids. The junction had 12 bases not matched to a gene; V was cut back by 7 bases and J by 7 bases. CDR1 and CDR2 from the germline V gene are LNHDA and SQIVND (reference sequence). CDR3 sequence: CASTNTGDRVGYTF. In DNA, the CDR3 is TGTGCCAGTACCAACACAGGGGACCGGGTTGGCTACACCTTC.

This chain joins TRBV28 and TRBJ1-2, with D possibly TRBD1 on 5 matching bases. The CDR3 spans 15 residues. V was cut by 3 bases and J by 6 bases, with 17 bases left in between. CDR1 and CDR2 from the germline V gene are MDHEN and SYDVKM. CDR3 in DNA: TGTGCCAGCAGTTTGGCACCTGCAGAGGACAATGGCTACACCTTC. Its translation is CASSLAPAEDNGYTF.

Points on this clone: The sample contains more than one DNA sequence encoding this CDR3. The chain uses TRBV7-8 and TRBJ2-7; 8 nucleotides align to TRBD2. CDR3 length: 15 residues. Germline CDR1 and CDR2: SGHVS and FQNEAQ. The J segment lost 6 bases and the V segment lost 3 bases, leaving 10 bases of the junction unmatched. The CDR3, as DNA: TGTGCCAGCAGCTTTTCAATAGCGGGGCCGCTCGAGCAGTACTTC. It translates to CASSFSIAGPLEQYF.

The genes are TRBV2 and TRBJ1-2, with TRBD1 matching 12 bases. V lost 7 bases to trimming and J lost 8 bases; unmatched junction nucleotides: 5. The CDR3 is 13 residues long. The germline V gene encodes CDR1 SNHLY and CDR2 FYNNEI. CDR3 coding DNA: TGTGCCAGCACGGGACAGGGGGCAGGGGGCTACACCTTC. This codes for CASTGQGAGGYTF.

The V gene is TRBV18, the J gene TRBJ2-7; tentatively, D is TRBD1 or TRBD2 (5 bases each). The germline V and J ends were trimmed by 6 bases and 0 bases, with 15 bases remaining between them. This CDR3 contains 15 residues. Germline V gives CDR1 KGHSH, CDR2 LQKENI. CDR3 residues: CASSPGWRSSYEQYF. The CDR3 nucleotides are TGTGCCAGCTCTCCAGGGTGGAGGAGCTCCTACGAGCAGTACTTC.

CDR3 nucleotide sequence: TGTGCCATCACGGGGACAGGGGGCTCGTCAACCTACGAGCAGTACTTC. Translating it yields CAITGTGGSSTYEQYF. The rearrangement uses TRBV10-3 and TRBJ2-7; 12 bases line up with TRBD1. The germline CDR1 and CDR2 sequences are ENHRY and SYGVKD. The ends lost 7 bases at V and 2 bases at J; junction bases unmatched: 9. The CDR3 totals 16 residues.

This sequence joins TRBV6-1 and TRBJ2-7, with TRBD1 matching 8 bases. Trimming cost V 9 bases and J 5 bases; bases outside gene matches: 12. CDR3 size: 14 residues. The germline V gene encodes CDR1 MNHNS and CDR2 SASEGT. The CDR3 spells CASGSRGQGDEQYF. CDR3 DNA: TGTGCCAGTGGGAGTAGAGGACAGGGCGACGAGCAGTACTTC.

The chain has TRBV7-8 and TRBJ1-5; 9 bases map to TRBD1. Germline CDR1 and CDR2: SGHVS and FQNEAQ. The CDR3 length is 16 residues. V lost 5 bases, J lost 1 base, and 6 bases stayed unmatched. The CDR3 nucleotides read TGTGCCAGCAGCATGAAACAGGGGGCGAGCAATCAGCCCCAGCATTTT. It codes for CASSMKQGASNQPQHF.

The CDR3 DNA reads TGTGCCAGCAGCGTGTCAACCGGGACTAGCGGGGGTGACCTCACAGATACGCAGTATTTT. This sequence encodes CASSVSTGTSGGDLTDTQYF. V gene TRBV9 combines with J gene TRBJ2-3; 14 bases agree with TRBD2. The junction had 13 bases not matched to a gene; V was cut back by 2 bases and J by 2 bases. Germline values: CDR1 SGDLS, CDR2 YYNGEE. The CDR3 loop spans 20 amino acids.

The chain employs TRBV14 and TRBJ2-1, with no clear D. Germline CDR1 SGHDN, CDR2 FVKESK. Trimming took 0 bases from V and 7 from J, leaving 7 bases between them. The CDR3 is made up of 13 amino acids. The DNA of the CDR3 is TGTGCCAGCAGCCAAGAGATAAGAAATGAGCAGTTCTTC. Encoded protein: CASSQEIRNEQFF.